This TCR beta chain was identified during a study of Ad26.COV2.S vaccination and SARS-CoV-2 variants. Overall study: Ad26.COV2.S was injected intramuscularly once or twice, 56 days apart. General study results and limits: Possible underestimation of total T cell responses by the TCR breadth and depth analyses was noted. Vaccine and placebo recipients had similar non-spike TCR breadth.

As concerns this clone: The antigen is unknown.

The treatment: roughly 18 received Ad26.COV2.S at low or high dose, single or two shots; about five received placebo; per-sample allocation not given. Samples were taken on day 63 after the first vaccine or placebo injection. Generated by immunoSEQ multiplex PCR, the TCRdb table keeps only in-frame clones and is missing some. Here the sample spans over 200,000 clones, around nine tenths being singletons. V lost 5 bases and J 7 bases, leaving 12 bases between the germline ends. This CDR3 region has 14 residues. Per the germline V gene, CDR1 is SGHTA and CDR2 is FQGNSA. The clonotype originates from a person aged 18-60 years who received the Ad26.COV2.S COVID-19 vaccine or a placebo. Specimen: peripheral blood, collected in a trial of Ad26.COV2.S vaccine versus placebo. This chain connects TRBV7-2 to TRBJ1-6; D call uncertain. The CDR3: CASSPWTVNSPLHF. The CDR3 DNA reads TGTGCCAGCAGCCCGTGGACTGTAAATTCACCCCTCCACTTT.